The entry that follows covers one T cell receptor beta chain sequence. The assay was immunoSEQ multiplex PCR, and TCRdb's table has in-frame clones only and misses some. The table has over 35,000 clones, around 87% seen once; the top ten hold 0.55% to 0.7%. The CDR3 sequence is 15 residues long. Germline lookup yields CDR1 SGHNT and CDR2 YYREEE (reference sequence). V dropped 4 bases and J dropped 4; count of bases not matched to a gene: 5. This entry comes from a study of T cell changes during pregnancy in multiple sclerosis. The chain combines TRBV5-4 with TRBJ1-5, with 10 positions matching TRBD1. Here the sequenced sample was CD4+ T cells from peripheral blood mononuclear cells, taken in the second trimester of pregnancy. The sequence was obtained from a female donor with multiple sclerosis, enrolled in a pregnancy study. CDR3 protein: CASSADRGWNQPQHF. DNA of the CDR3: TGTGCCAGCAGCGCGGACAGGGGGTGGAATCAGCCCCAGCATTTT.